This is a list of T cell receptor beta chains from one sample in a study of cytomegalovirus exposure and HLA in healthy donors. Clones were sequenced by immunoSEQ multiplex PCR, and TCRdb holds only the in-frame ones, with some missing. This table holds approximately 140,000 clones, 70% to 90% found once. Specimen: PBMCs. These receptors all stem from a woman between 40 and 55 years old in good health and CMV-seropositive. The CDR3 runs from the conserved cysteine through the conserved F or W.

CASSFAMPGTDTQYF,TRBV7-6
CASSWGQGNTIYF,TRBV5-8
CASSPRTGQPIYF,TRBV7-3
CASSLGGDVGEQYF,TRBV5-1
CSFVGGTSGEQFF,TRBV29-1
CASSLIRDEQFF,TRBV28
CASSVLQGTTDTQYF,TRBV9
CASSLGAPSVGQYF,TRBV7-8
CASSTTQGYEQYF,TRBV19
CASSRTSGGLRETQYF,TRBV7-2
CASDKDGSSYNEQFF,TRBV6-1
CASKNGTGALGGYTF,TRBV5-1
CASSESPGAYTGELFF,TRBV27
CASSPLAERQETQYF,TRBV7-2
CASSQVGGSYNEQFF,TRBV4-1
CASRGGRRLNEKLFF,TRBV2
CASSYRLNTEAFF,TRBV11-2
CASSYSMTGGYGYTF,TRBV6-5
CASSWGQGFGVQYF,TRBV7-9
CASSLGSTQETQYF,TRBV11-2
CASWDRGHQPQHF,TRBV21-1
CASSRGLAGGLGTDTQYF,TRBV19
CASRDNRDTEAFF,TRBV19
CASSFQGWDQPQHF,TRBV28
CASSLQRISSYEQYF,TRBV7-8
CASSFRTEEGYTF,TRBV11-2
CASSPQQGTGELFF,TRBV13
CASGAGGTEAFF,TRBV7-3
CATSREAGVDIQYF,TRBV15
CASSLKRLRQGNTGELFF,TRBV19
CASSNRDSYNEQFF,TRBV27
CASSASGTNEKLFF,TRBV6-1
CASSSQGGLAGNTIYF,TRBV7-2
CASSGRTSGNNEQFF,TRBV9
CASSNRPLSGQETQYF,TRBV2
CASSVGAGGVDTGELFF,TRBV9
CASSFGGSYEQYF,TRBV7-9
CASSQSLDRAAEETQYF,TRBV9
CASSSPRGTYSSYTF,TRBV5-6
CASSGTSREYF,TRBV6-6
CASSFYSRYEQYF,TRBV13
CASSLFGQESSYNEQFF,TRBV7-2
CASSQDIRRYSNQPQHF,TRBV4-3
CASSLKGSEQYF,TRBV27
CALKLRPSGNTIYF,TRBV30
CASSPALASGIGEQYF,TRBV7-9
CASSLAGGDGYTF,TRBV5-4
CASSQGLAGGLEQYF,TRBV11-3
CASSTRPDRRYRNTEAFF,TRBV19
CASSLYSDRGFNQPQHF,TRBV19
CASSAGLEAFF,TRBV9
CASATGQGGAPLHF,TRBV6-1
CASSFQGGQNQPQHF,TRBV28
CASSSDTPTNEKLFF,TRBV4-3
CASSNRDRNTEAFF,TRBV5-4
CSVESTSGSINNEQFF,TRBV29-1
CASSFAGGGETQYF,TRBV7-7